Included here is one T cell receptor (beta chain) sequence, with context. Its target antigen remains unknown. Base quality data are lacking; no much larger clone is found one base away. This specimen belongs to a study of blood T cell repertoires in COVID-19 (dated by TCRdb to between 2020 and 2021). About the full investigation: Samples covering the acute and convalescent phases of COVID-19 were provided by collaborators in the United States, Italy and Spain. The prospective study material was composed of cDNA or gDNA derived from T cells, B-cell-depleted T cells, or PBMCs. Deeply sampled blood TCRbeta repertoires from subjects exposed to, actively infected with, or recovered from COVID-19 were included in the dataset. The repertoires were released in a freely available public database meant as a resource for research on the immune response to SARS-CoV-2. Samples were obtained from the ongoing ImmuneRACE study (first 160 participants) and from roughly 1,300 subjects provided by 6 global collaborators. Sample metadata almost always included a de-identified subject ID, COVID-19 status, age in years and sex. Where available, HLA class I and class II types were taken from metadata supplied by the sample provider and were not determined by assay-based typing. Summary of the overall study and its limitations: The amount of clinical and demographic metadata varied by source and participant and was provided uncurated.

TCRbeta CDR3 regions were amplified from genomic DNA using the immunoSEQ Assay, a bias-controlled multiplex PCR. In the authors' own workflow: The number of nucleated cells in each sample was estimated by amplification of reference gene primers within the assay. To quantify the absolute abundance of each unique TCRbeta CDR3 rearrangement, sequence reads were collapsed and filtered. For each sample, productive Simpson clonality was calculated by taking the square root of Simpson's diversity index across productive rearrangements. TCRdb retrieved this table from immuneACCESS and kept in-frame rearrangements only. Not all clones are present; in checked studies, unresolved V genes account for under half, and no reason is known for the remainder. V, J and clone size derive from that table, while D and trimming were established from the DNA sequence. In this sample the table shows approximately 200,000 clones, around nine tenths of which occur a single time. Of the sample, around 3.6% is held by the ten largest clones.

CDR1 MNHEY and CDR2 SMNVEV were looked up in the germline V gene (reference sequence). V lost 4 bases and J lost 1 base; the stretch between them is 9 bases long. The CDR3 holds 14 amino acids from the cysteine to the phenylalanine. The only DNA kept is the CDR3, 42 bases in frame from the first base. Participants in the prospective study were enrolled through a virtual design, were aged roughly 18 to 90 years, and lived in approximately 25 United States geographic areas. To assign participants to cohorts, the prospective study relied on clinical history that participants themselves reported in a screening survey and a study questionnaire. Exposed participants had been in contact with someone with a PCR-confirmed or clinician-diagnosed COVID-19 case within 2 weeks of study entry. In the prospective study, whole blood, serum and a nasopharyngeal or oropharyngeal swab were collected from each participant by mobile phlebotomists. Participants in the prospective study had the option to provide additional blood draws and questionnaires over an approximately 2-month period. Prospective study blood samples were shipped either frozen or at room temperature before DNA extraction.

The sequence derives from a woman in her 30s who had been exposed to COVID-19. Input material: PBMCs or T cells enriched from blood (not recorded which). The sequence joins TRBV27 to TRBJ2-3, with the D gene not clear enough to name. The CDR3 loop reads CASSYLGGTDTQYF. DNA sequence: TGTGCCAGCAGTTACCTGGGCGGCACAGATACGCAGTATTTT.